The text below deals with one TCR beta chain. The sample is drawn from a study of T cell repertoires in cytomegalovirus infection. The V and J ends lost 0 bases and 2 bases respectively, with 9 bases between them. The CDR3 sequence is 15 residues long. Per germline, CDR1 SGHRS and CDR2 YFSETQ. TCRdb re-derived calls from the reads in MiXCR, one entry per CDR3 protein. The sample lists around 450,000 distinct CDR3 sequences, under 40% occurring once. The chain has TRBV5-1 and TRBJ2-4; tentative D call: TRBD1 (5 bases). This TCR was sampled from a human donor in good health (CMV status not recorded). Some clones in this sample may be carry-over from other donors' samples. Specimen: PBMCs. The CDR3 sequence: CASSLGGATKNIQYF. CDR3 in DNA: TGCGCCAGCAGCTTGGGGGGCGCGACCAAAAACATTCAGTACTTC. The whole variable domain, remainder taken from reference TRBV5-1 and TRBJ2-4, is KAGVTQTPRYLIKTRGQQVTLSCSPISGHRSVSWYQQTPGQGLQFLFEYFSETQRNKGNFPGRFSGRQFSNSRSEMNVSTLELGDSALYLCASSLGGATKNIQYFGAGTRLSVL.